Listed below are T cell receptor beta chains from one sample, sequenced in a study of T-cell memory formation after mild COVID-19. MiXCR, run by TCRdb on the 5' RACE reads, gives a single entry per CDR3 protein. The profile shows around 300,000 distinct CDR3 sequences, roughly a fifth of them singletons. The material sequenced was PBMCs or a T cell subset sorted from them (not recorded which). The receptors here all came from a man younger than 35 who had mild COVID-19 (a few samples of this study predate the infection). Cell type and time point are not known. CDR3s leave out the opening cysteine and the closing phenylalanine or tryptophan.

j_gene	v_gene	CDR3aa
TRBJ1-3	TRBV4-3	ASSRAGQTSGNTIY
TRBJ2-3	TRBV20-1	SVGRGETQY
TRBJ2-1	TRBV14	ASSGTGYNEQF
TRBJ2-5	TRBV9	ASSAYLAGGQETQY
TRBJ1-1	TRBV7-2	ASSLVGTSTEAF
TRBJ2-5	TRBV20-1	SAAPAGGKETQY
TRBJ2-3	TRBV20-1	SARVGGSDTQY
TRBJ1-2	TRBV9	ASSLGQSYT
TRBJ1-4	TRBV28	ASSLLSLNEKLF
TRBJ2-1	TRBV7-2	ASSTQSGTGIRNEQF
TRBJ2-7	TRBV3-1	ASSHTGTSGYEQY
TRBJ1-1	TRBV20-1	SAARAF
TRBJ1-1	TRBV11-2	ASSLGGRPSNTEAF
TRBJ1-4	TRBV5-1	ASSFYPEANEKLF
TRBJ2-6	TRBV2	ASGGSGANVLT
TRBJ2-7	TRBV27	ASKRTGRDEQY